These 20 T cell receptor beta chains came from one sample sequenced in a study of technical replicates of blood from several donors. Libraries were prepared by immunoSEQ multiplex PCR; TCRdb keeps only in-frame clonotypes and omits some of them. The table lists fewer than 90,000 clones, around 92% of them singletons. The source material was T cells isolated from PBMCs. The receptor set was obtained from a human donor in good health.

The rearrangement links TRBV25-1 to TRBJ2-6; TRBD1 aligns across 10 bases. Germline trimming cut 5 bases from V and 0 bases from J; bases unmatched to any gene: 4. The CDR3 sequence is 17 residues long. CDR1 MGHDK and CDR2 SYGVNS come from the germline V gene. The CDR3 DNA follows: TGTGCCAGCAGTAGACAGGGGGCTGTCTCTGGGGCCAACGTCCTGACTTTC. Its protein product is CASSRQGAVSGANVLTF.

The gene calls are TRBV6-1 and TRBJ2-2; 8 nucleotides agree with TRBD1. CDR1 and CDR2 from the germline V gene are MNHNS and SASEGT. The CDR3 covers 15 residues. Trimming cost V 6 bases and J 7 bases; bases outside gene matches: 10. For the CDR3, the DNA is TGTGCCAGCAGGAGGAGCAGGGGGCTAATCGGGGAGCTGTTTTTT. Amino acid sequence: CASRRSRGLIGELFF.

V and J are TRBV5-4 and TRBJ1-3; 7 bases align to TRBD1. The CDR3 is made up of 14 amino acids. Germline V lookup: CDR1 SGHNT, CDR2 YYREEE (reference sequence). V was pared by 3 bases and J by 0 bases, with 0 bases of the junction left unmatched. CDR3 nucleotides: TGTGCCAGCAGCTGGGACAGCTCTGGAAACACCATATATTTT. Its protein product is CASSWDSSGNTIYF. Based on the CDR3 plus reference TRBV5-4 and TRBJ1-3, the full variable domain is ETGVTQSPTHLIKTRGQQVTLRCSSQSGHNTVSWYQQALGQGPQFIFQYYREEENGRGNFPPRFSGLQFPNYSSELNVNALELDDSALYLCASSWDSSGNTIYFGEGSWLTVV.

The gene calls are TRBV25-1 and TRBJ2-1; weak D call: TRBD2 (6 bases). The germline CDR1 and CDR2 sequences are MGHDK and SYGVNS. V lost 7 bases and J lost 0, with 7 bases in between. The CDR3 sequence is 13 residues long. The CDR3 nucleotides read TGTGCCAGCACCGGGAGCTCCTACAATGAGCAGTTCTTC. Protein: CASTGSSYNEQFF.

This clone was detected a few times. The rearrangement uses TRBV30 and TRBJ2-1, with D perhaps matching TRBD2 (5 bases). V was cut by 0 bases and J by 8 bases, with 8 bases left in between. From germline, CDR1 is GTSNPN and CDR2 SVGIG (reference sequence). The CDR3 extends over 12 amino acids. The CDR3 here is CAWSVGRDEQFF. CDR3 DNA: TGTGCCTGGAGTGTAGGGCGGGATGAGCAGTTCTTC.

This clone was recorded only once. The J gene is TRBJ1-1, the V gene TRBV14; D may be TRBD1 (6 bases). Germline-derived CDR1 and CDR2 are SGHDN and FVKESK. This CDR3 has 15 amino acids. Trimming took 1 base from V and 1 from J, leaving 10 bases between them. The CDR3 sequence: CASSQGGPQNTEAFF. CDR3 in DNA: TGTGCCAGCAGCCAAGGGGGGCCTCAGAACACTGAAGCTTTCTTT.

The chain is built from TRBV10-3 and TRBJ2-2; D is possibly TRBD2 (5 bases). Germline V gene sequence: CDR1 ENHRY, CDR2 SYGVKD. This CDR3 has 14 residues. Deletions cut 3 bases from V and 6 bases from J, with 11 bases between. The CDR3 region has the DNA TGTGCCATCAGTGATATTCGGGGTGCCGGGGAGCTGTTTTTT. This encodes CAISDIRGAGELFF.

V gene TRBV18 combines with J gene TRBJ1-1; TRBD1 agrees at 7 bases. The CDR3 covers 16 residues. V shed 2 bases and J 4 bases; nucleotides not matched to a gene: 10. The germline CDR1 and CDR2 sequences are KGHSH and LQKENI. CDR3 protein: CASSPLSGQGGTEAFF. CDR3 nucleotide sequence: TGTGCCAGCTCACCATTAAGTGGGCAGGGGGGCACTGAAGCTTTCTTT.

The chain couples TRBV2 to TRBJ2-7, with 8 bases identical to TRBD2. The CDR3 has 14 amino acids. V trimming: 4 bases; J trimming: 2 bases; junction bases outside the gene matches: 4. Germline-derived CDR1 and CDR2 are SNHLY and FYNNEI. The CDR3 region has the DNA TGTGCCAGCAGTGGTGGCGGGGGGCCCTACGAGCAGTACTTC. Protein sequence: CASSGGGGPYEQYF.

The V and J genes are TRBV7-9 and TRBJ2-6; D may be TRBD1 (6 bases). The CDR3 length is 15 residues. Trimming removed 5 bases from V and 4 bases from J, with 12 bases in between. Germline V gene data show CDR1 as SEHNR and CDR2 as FQNEAQ (reference sequence). CDR3 nucleotides: TGTGCCAGCAGCCCGGACAGAGCCGGGGCCAACGTCCTGACTTTC. It encodes CASSPDRAGANVLTF.

This sequence joins TRBV7-2 and TRBJ2-5; 7 bases are a match to TRBD2. With 0 bases clipped from V and 5 bases from J, the junction kept 9 bases outside the gene matches. The CDR3 is 16 residues long. Germline V gives CDR1 SGHTA, CDR2 FQGNSA. The CDR3 here is CASSLAGTPGRETQYF. As DNA, the CDR3 is TGTGCCAGCAGCTTAGCCGGGACCCCCGGGAGGGAGACCCAGTACTTC.

This chain connects TRBV2 to TRBJ2-1, with TRBD2 matching over 11 bases. Germline assignment: CDR1 SNHLY and CDR2 FYNNEI. The V segment lost 9 bases and the J segment 7 bases; nucleotides outside the gene matches: 5. This CDR3 contains 13 residues. CDR3 residues: CASRLAGRNEQFF. Here the CDR3 DNA reads TGTGCCAGTAGACTAGCGGGAAGAAATGAGCAGTTCTTC.

The chain employs TRBV27 and TRBJ2-6, with no clear D. Germline CDR1 and CDR2: MNHEY and SMNVEV (reference sequence). The CDR3 is 18 amino acids. V gave up 1 base and J gave up 1 base, with 14 bases separating them. CDR3 in amino acids: CASSLYPGERSGANVLTF. The CDR3 nucleotides read TGTGCCAGCAGTTTATACCCAGGTGAAAGATCTGGGGCCAACGTCCTGACTTTC. The full variable domain, with the rest looked up from reference TRBV27 and TRBJ2-6, is EAQVTQNPRYLITVTGKKLTVTCSQNMNHEYMSWYRQDPGLGLRQIYYSMNVEVTDKGDVPEGYKVSRKEKRNFPLILESPSPNQTSLYFCASSLYPGERSGANVLTFGAGSRLTVL.

The chain uses TRBV6-5 and TRBJ1-3; the D is unclear. The CDR3 loop spans 14 amino acids. Between the trimmed V and J ends, which lost 6 bases and 4 bases, there was a span of 13 bases. From germline, CDR1 is MNHEY and CDR2 SVGAGI. The CDR3 DNA reads TGTGCCAGCAGCTCAGGTCTATTGGGAAACACCATATATTTT. Translation gives CASSSGLLGNTIYF.

The gene calls are TRBV4-1 and TRBJ1-1; maybe TRBD1 (5 bases). CDR1 and CDR2 (germline): MGHRA, YSYEKL. The CDR3 covers 15 residues. V was cut by 1 base and J by 5 bases, with 14 bases left in between. The CDR3 protein is CASSQGREGVTEAFF. The CDR3, as DNA: TGCGCCAGCAGCCAAGGAAGGGAAGGGGTAACTGAAGCTTTCTTT.

The V call is TRBV12-5, the J call TRBJ2-7; D might be TRBD1 (5 bases). CDR1 is LGHNT, CDR2 FRNRAP, per germline. The ends were cut back, 6 bases at V and 3 bases at J, with 9 bases in the middle. This CDR3 is built from 12 residues. DNA of the CDR3: TGTGCTAGTGGAGGACATTTCTACGAGCAGTACTTC. It encodes CASGGHFYEQYF.

V and J are TRBV6-5 and TRBJ2-1; possible D gene TRBD1, 6 bases. The CDR3 is 11 amino acids. CDR1 is MNHEY and CDR2 is SVGAGI in the germline V gene. V lost 8 bases, J lost 5 bases, and 7 bases lay in between. CDR3 in amino acids: CASGGNNEQFF. The CDR3 bases are TGTGCCAGCGGGGGCAACAATGAGCAGTTCTTC.

This clone was seen once. The chain carries TRBV5-1 and TRBJ2-7, with 11 bases that match TRBD2. The CDR3 loop spans 14 amino acids. The V gene's germline CDR1 is SGHRS and CDR2 YFSETQ. Trimming removed 3 bases from V and 3 bases from J; junction bases left unmatched: 2. CDR3 sequence reads: CASSYTSGGYEQYF. In nucleotides, the CDR3 is TGCGCCAGCAGCTACACTAGCGGGGGCTACGAGCAGTACTTC.

V and J are TRBV27 and TRBJ2-7, with 7 positions matching TRBD1. Germline-derived CDR1 and CDR2 are MNHEY and SMNVEV (reference sequence). The junction had 10 bases not matched to a gene; V was cut back by 3 bases and J by 2 bases. The CDR3 spans 16 residues. CDR3 DNA sequence: TGTGCCAGCAGTTTCTCCATTGGACAGGAGACCTACGAGCAGTACTTC. Encoded protein: CASSFSIGQETYEQYF.

The rearrangement joins TRBV15 to TRBJ2-3; 9 bases fit TRBD2. The germline CDR1 and CDR2 sequences are LNHNV and YYDKDF (reference sequence). The V and J ends lost 0 bases and 6 bases, in that order; junction bases with no gene match: 4. The CDR3 is 15 residues long. CDR3 sequence reads: CATSRDSGSSDTQYF. CDR3 nucleotide sequence: TGTGCCACCAGCAGAGATAGCGGGAGTTCCGATACGCAGTATTTT.